A single sample is the source of the 10 T cell receptor beta chains below, sequenced in a study of T cells after yellow fever vaccination. Each CDR3 protein gets one entry after TCRdb re-called the 5' RACE reads with MiXCR. The sample records 180,000 or so distinct CDR3 sequences, around 10% being singletons. This material consisted of CD8+ T cells sorted from PBMCs, taken 15 days after the yellow fever booster vaccination. The receptors originated from a man younger than 35 who received the YFV17D yellow fever vaccine.

This clonotype appeared a few times. The rearrangement uses TRBV11-2 and TRBJ2-6; the match to TRBD2 covers 11 bases. Germline assignment: CDR1 SGHAT and CDR2 FQNNGV. The CDR3 runs 18 residues. J was trimmed by 0 bases and V by 4 bases; bases with no gene match: 5. The chain's CDR3 is CASSSGLAVSSGANVLTF. Here the CDR3 DNA reads TGTGCCAGCAGCTCGGGACTAGCGGTTTCCTCTGGGGCCAACGTCCTGACTTTC. Combining the CDR3 with reference TRBV11-2 and TRBJ2-6 gives the whole variable domain EAGVAQSPRYKIIEKRQSVAFWCNPISGHATLYWYQQILGQGPKLLIQFQNNGVVDDSQLPKDRFSAERLKGVDSTLKIQPAKLEDSAVYLCASSSGLAVSSGANVLTFGAGSRLTVL.

The gene calls are TRBV20-1 and TRBJ1-5, with TRBD1 identical over 7 bases. Trimming removed 8 bases from V and 0 bases from J; junction bases left unmatched: 10. The length of the CDR3 is 15 residues. Germline V gene sequence: CDR1 DFQATT, CDR2 SNEGSKA (reference sequence). DNA of the CDR3: TGCAGTACCCTCCGGGACAGTCTTAGCAATCAGCCCCAGCATTTT. Amino acid sequence: CSTLRDSLSNQPQHF.

V gene TRBV4-1 combines with J gene TRBJ1-1; D gene unclear. The germline V gene encodes CDR1 MGHRA and CDR2 YSYEKL. The length of the CDR3 is 14 residues. V lost 0 bases, J lost 0 bases, and 5 bases lay in between. DNA for the CDR3: TGCGCCAGCAGCCAAGATTCGGTGAACACTGAAGCTTTCTTT. Its protein is CASSQDSVNTEAFF.

This clonotype came up a few times. V usage is TRBV4-1 and J usage is TRBJ1-6, with D perhaps matching TRBD1 (5 bases). Trimming took 4 bases from V and 7 from J, leaving 11 bases between them. Germline loops: CDR1 MGHRA, CDR2 YSYEKL. This CDR3 has 14 residues. CDR3 nucleotide sequence: TGCGCCAGCAGCCCAGCAGGGAGCAATTCACCCCTCCACTTT. Residues: CASSPAGSNSPLHF.

Only a few counts were recorded for this clonotype. CDR3 sequence: CASNPGGVSDTQYF. DNA of the CDR3: TGCGCCAGCAACCCTGGGGGGGTCAGCGATACGCAGTATTTT. The chain employs TRBV4-3 and TRBJ2-3; 7 bases are a match to TRBD2. In germline, CDR1 is LGHNA, CDR2 YSLEER. V lost 7 bases, J lost 6 bases, and 10 bases stayed unmatched. The CDR3 extends over 14 amino acids.

This clonotype has more than one count but fewer than ten. J is TRBJ2-1 and V is TRBV7-6; no clear D. The CDR3 is made up of 14 amino acids. V shed 1 base and J shed 6 bases, with 10 bases lying between them. Germline assignment: CDR1 SGHVS and CDR2 FNYEAQ. This CDR3 reads CASSLDSTVNEQFF. The DNA for the CDR3 is TGTGCCAGCAGCTTAGACTCTACCGTCAATGAGCAGTTCTTC.

The genes are TRBV7-9 and TRBJ1-1, with D uncertain. This CDR3 comprises 13 residues. Deletions cut 5 bases from V and 1 base from J, with 8 bases between. The germline CDR1 and CDR2 sequences are SEHNR and FQNEAQ (reference sequence). The CDR3 nucleotides are TGTGCCAGCAGCCCCGAGGGGAACACTGAAGCTTTCTTT. Protein: CASSPEGNTEAFF.

This clonotype was picked up a small number of times. The V call is TRBV4-1, the J call TRBJ1-5; D is ambiguous. Per the germline V gene, CDR1 is MGHRA and CDR2 is YSYEKL. The CDR3 length is 13 residues. The V end was cut by 4 bases, the J end by 5 bases, with 9 bases between. The CDR3 sequence: CASSLLGDQPQHF. The CDR3 DNA sequence: TGCGCCAGCAGCCTCCTCGGGGATCAGCCCCAGCATTTT.

The CDR3 loop is CATSGTGPEAFF. CDR3 bases: TGTGCCACCAGTGGGACAGGGCCTGAAGCTTTCTTT. The gene calls are TRBV24-1 and TRBJ1-1; 8 bases agree with TRBD1. This CDR3 has 12 residues. Trimming cost V 5 bases and J 6 bases; bases outside gene matches: 1. The V gene's germline CDR1 is KGHDR and CDR2 SFDVKD.

A few counts support this clonotype. In DNA form, the CDR3 reads TGTGCCAGCAGCAGATCGGGCACAGATACGCAGTATTTT. Its translation: CASSRSGTDTQYF. The chain carries TRBV21-1 and TRBJ2-3. TRBV21-1 is a recognized pseudogene. The CDR3 extends over 13 amino acids.